This section outlines one TCR beta chain sequence together with its context. Its matching antigen is unknown. These data belong to a study of OX40 agonist ivuxolimab in advanced cancers. Study context: The study treated patients with ivuxolimab, an agonistic anti-OX40 (CD134) antibody. Points from the study as a whole: Specificity for antigen went undetermined in the expanded peripheral T cells. Averaging showed that CD8+ T cells had more expanded clones than CD4+ did. Partial responders dosed at 0.1-3.0 mg/kg displayed clonal expansion ranking among the lowest.

In germline, CDR1 is LNHDA, CDR2 SQIVND (reference sequence). Trimming removed 10 bases from V and 2 bases from J; junction bases left unmatched: 14. CDR3 length equals 16 residues. Clones were sequenced by immunoSEQ multiplex PCR, and TCRdb holds only the in-frame ones, with some missing. The sample has 65,000 or so clones; approximately 90% are singletons. The gene calls are TRBV19 and TRBJ1-5; 7 nucleotides align to TRBD1. The sequence came from an adult with an advanced solid tumor such as melanoma, head and neck, liver or kidney cancer. This specimen consisted of CD4+ or CD8+ T cells sorted from blood, obtained in a trial of the OX40 agonist ivuxolimab. The DNA for the CDR3 is TGTGCCACCAGTCCCCAAAACAGGGGAGGCAATCAGCCCCAGCATTTT. Its protein product is CATSPQNRGGNQPQHF.